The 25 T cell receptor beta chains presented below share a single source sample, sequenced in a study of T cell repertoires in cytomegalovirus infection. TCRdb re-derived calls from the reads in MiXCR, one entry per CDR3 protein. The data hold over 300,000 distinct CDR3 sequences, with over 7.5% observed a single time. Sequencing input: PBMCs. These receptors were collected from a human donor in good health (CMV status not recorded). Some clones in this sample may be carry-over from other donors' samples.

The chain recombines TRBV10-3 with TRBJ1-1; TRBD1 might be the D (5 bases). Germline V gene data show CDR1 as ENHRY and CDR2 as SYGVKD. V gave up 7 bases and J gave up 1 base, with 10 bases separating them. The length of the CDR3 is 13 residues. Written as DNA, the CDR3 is TGTGCCATCACCAAGACAGCGAACACTGAAGCTTTCTTT. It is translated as CAITKTANTEAFF.

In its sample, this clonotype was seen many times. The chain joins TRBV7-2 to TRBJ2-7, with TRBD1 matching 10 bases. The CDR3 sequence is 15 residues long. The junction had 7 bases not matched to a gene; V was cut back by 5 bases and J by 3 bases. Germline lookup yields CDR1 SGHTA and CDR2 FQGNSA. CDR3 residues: CASSIDRGQYYEQYF. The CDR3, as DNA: TGTGCCAGCAGCATAGACAGGGGGCAGTACTACGAGCAGTACTTC.

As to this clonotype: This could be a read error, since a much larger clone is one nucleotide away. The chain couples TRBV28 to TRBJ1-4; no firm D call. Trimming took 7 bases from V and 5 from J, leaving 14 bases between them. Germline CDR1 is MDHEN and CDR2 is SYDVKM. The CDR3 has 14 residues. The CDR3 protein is CASNQTRANEKLFF. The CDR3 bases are TGTGCCAGCAACCAGACCCGGGCGAATGAAAAACTGTTTTTT.

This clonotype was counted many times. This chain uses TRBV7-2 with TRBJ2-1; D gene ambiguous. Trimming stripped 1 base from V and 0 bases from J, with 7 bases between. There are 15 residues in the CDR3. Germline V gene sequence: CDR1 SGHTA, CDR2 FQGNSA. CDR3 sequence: CASSLVTSSYNEQFF. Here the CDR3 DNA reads TGTGCCAGCAGCTTAGTCACGAGCTCCTACAATGAGCAGTTCTTC. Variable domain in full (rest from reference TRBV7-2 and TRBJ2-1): GAGVSQSPSNKVTEKGKDVELRCDPISGHTALYWYRQSLGQGLEFLIYFQGNSAPDKSGLPSDRFSAERTGGSVSTLTIQRTQQEDSAVYLCASSLVTSSYNEQFFGPGTRLTVL.

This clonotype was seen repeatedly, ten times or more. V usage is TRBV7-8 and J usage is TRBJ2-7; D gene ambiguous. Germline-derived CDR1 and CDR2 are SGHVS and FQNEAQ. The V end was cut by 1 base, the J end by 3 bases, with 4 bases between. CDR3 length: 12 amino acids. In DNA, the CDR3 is TGTGCCAGCAGCTTAGGGGTCTACGAGCAGTACTTC. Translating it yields CASSLGVYEQYF.

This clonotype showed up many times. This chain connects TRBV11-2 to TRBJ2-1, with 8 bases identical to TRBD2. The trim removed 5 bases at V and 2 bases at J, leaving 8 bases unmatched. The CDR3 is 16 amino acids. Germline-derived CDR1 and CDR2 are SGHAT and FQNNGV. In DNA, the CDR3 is TGTGCCAGCAGCACCGGGGCGGGGGGCCCCTACAATGAGCAGTTCTTC. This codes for CASSTGAGGPYNEQFF.

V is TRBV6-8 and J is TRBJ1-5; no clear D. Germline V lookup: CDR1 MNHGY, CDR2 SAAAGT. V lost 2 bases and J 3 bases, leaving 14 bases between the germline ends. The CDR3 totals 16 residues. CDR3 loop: CASSYLKNPNNQPQHF. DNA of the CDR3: TGTGCCAGCAGTTACCTCAAGAACCCTAACAATCAGCCCCAGCATTTT.

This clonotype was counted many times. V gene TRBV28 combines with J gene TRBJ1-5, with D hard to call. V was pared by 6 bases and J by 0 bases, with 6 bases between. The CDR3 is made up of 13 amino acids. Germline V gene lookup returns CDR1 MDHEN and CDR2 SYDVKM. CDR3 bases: TGTGCCAGCAGCCTGTATAGCAATCAGCCCCAGCATTTT. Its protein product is CASSLYSNQPQHF.

The CDR3 DNA reads TGTGCCAGCTCACCACCGCAGGGGAATGAGCAGTTCTTC. Its translation is CASSPPQGNEQFF. The genes are TRBV18 and TRBJ2-1; possible D gene TRBD1, 6 bases. This CDR3 comprises 13 residues. V was clipped by 0 bases and J by 7 bases, with 7 bases between them. CDR1 is KGHSH and CDR2 is LQKENI in the germline V gene. Complete variable domain (other parts from reference TRBV18 and TRBJ2-1): NAGVMQNPRHLVRRRGQEARLRCSPMKGHSHVYWYRQLPEEGLKFMVYLQKENIIDESGMPKERFSAEFPKEGPSILRIQQVVRGDSAAYFCASSPPQGNEQFFGPGTRLTVL.

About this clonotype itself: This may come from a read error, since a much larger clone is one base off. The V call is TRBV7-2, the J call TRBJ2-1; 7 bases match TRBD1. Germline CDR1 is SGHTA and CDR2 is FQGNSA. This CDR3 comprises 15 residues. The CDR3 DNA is TGTGTCAGCAGCTATATACCGGGACAGCGAAATGAGCAGTTCTTC. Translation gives CVSSYIPGQRNEQFF.

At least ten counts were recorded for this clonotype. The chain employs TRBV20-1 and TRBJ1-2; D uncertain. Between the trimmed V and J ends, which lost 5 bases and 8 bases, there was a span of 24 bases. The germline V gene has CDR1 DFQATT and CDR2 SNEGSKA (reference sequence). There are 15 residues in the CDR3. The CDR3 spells CSARPPGSLRAGYTF. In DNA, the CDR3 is TGCAGTGCTCGCCCCCCCGGGTCACTTCGTGCCGGCTACACCTTC.

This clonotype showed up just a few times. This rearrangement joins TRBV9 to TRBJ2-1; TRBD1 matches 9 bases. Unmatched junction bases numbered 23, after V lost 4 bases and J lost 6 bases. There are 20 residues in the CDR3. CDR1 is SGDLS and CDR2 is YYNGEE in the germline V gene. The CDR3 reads CASSLQWDRVRGTHSNEQFF. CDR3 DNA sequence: TGTGCCAGCAGCCTTCAGTGGGACAGGGTGCGCGGGACACATTCCAATGAGCAGTTCTTC.

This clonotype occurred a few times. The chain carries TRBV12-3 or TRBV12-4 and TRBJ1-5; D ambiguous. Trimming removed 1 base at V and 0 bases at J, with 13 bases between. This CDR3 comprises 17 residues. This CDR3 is CASSLVAGFPSNQPQHF. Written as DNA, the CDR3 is TGTGCCAGCAGTTTAGTAGCCGGGTTCCCTAGCAATCAGCCCCAGCATTTT.

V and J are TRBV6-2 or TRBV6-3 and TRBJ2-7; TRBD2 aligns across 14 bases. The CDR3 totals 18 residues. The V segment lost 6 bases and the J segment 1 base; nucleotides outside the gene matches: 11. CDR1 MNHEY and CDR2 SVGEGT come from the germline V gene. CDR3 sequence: CASSRSGTSGRSSYEQYF. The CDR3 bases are TGTGCCAGCAGCCGGTCCGGGACTAGCGGGAGATCGTCCTACGAGCAGTACTTC.

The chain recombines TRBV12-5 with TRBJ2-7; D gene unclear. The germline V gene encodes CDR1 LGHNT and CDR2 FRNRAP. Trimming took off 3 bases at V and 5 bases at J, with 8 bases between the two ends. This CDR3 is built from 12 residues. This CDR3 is CASGFGNDEQYF. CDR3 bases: TGTGCTAGTGGTTTTGGGAATGACGAGCAGTACTTC.

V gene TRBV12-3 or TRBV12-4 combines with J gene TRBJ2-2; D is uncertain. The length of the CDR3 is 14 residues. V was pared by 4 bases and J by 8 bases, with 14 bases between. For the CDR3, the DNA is TGTGCCAGCAGTTCGGGCGGTAACAAAGGGGAGCTGTTTTTT. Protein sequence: CASSSGGNKGELFF.

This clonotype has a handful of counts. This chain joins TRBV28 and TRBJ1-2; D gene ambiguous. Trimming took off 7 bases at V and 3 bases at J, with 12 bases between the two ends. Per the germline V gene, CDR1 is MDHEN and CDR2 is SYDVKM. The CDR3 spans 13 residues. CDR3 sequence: CASKVQAYYGYTF. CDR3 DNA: TGTGCCAGCAAGGTTCAGGCCTACTATGGCTACACCTTC.

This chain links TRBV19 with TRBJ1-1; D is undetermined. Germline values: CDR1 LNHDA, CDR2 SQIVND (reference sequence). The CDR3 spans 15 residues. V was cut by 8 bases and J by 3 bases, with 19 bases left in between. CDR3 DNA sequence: TGTGCCAGTGGGAAGCAGCTCTGGATGCACACTGAAGCTTTCTTT. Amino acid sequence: CASGKQLWMHTEAFF.

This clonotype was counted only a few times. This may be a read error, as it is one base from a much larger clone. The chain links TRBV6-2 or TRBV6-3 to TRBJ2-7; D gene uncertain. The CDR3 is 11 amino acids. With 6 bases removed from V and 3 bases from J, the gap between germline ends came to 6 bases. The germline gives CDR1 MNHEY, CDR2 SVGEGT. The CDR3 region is CASSFHYEQYF. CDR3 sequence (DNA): TGTGCCAGCAGCTTTCACTACGAGCAGTACTTC.

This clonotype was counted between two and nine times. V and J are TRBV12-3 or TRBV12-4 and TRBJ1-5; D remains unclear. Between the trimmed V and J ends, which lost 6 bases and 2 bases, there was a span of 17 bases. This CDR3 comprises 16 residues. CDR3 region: CASRGASYAGNQPQHF. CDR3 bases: TGTGCCAGCAGGGGTGCCTCGTACGCGGGCAATCAGCCCCAGCATTTT.

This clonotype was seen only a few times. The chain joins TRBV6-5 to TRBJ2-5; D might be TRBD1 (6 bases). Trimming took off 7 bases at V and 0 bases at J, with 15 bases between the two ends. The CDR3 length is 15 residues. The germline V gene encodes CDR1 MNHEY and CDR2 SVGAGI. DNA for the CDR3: TGTGCCAGCAACCTACCCGACAGGAACCAAGAGACCCAGTACTTC. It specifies CASNLPDRNQETQYF.

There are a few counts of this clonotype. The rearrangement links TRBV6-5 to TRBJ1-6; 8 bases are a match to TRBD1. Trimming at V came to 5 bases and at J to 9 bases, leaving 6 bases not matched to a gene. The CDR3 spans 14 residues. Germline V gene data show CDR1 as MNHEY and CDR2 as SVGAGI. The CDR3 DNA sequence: TGTGCCAGCAGTACAGGGGGGGAGATTTCACCCCTCCACTTT. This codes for CASSTGGEISPLHF.

CDR3 DNA sequence: TGCAGTGCTAGTGTAGGACCCCTCTCTGGAAACACCATATATTTT. This translates into CSASVGPLSGNTIYF. The rearrangement joins TRBV20-1 to TRBJ1-3; D unresolved. Germline values: CDR1 DFQATT, CDR2 SNEGSKA (reference sequence). V was shortened by 3 bases and J by 0 bases, with 12 bases between the two germline ends. This CDR3 is 15 amino acids long.

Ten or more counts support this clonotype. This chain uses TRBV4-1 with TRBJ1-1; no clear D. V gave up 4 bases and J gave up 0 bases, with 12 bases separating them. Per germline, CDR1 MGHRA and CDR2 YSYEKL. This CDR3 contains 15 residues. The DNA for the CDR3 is TGCGCCAGCAGCCCTCGGTTAACATTGAACACTGAAGCTTTCTTT. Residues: CASSPRLTLNTEAFF.

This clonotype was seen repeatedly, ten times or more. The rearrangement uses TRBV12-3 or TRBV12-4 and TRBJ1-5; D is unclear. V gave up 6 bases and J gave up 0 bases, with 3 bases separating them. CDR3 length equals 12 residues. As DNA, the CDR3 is TGTGCCAGCAGCAATAGCAATCAGCCCCAGCATTTT. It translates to CASSNSNQPQHF.